What follows describes a single T cell receptor beta chain. Its antigen is not yet known. Base qualities are not recorded, but no much larger clone differs from it by a single base. The CDR3, cysteine through phenylalanine, is 15 amino acids long. Only the CDR3 DNA stays, 45 bases, in frame from base 1. Here V drops 4 bases and J drops 0 bases, and the junction holds 1 base not matched to any gene. CDR1 SGDLS and CDR2 YYNGEE were looked up in the germline V gene. The CDR3 regions of human TCRbeta chains were analyzed by immunosequencing. Per the source publication's procedure: Repertoire TCRs were matched against a reference library of SARS-CoV-2-specific TCRs generated with the MIRA antigen-specificity platform. Breadth meant the fraction of unique TCRs that were SARS-CoV-2-associated, whereas depth meant the fraction of total T cells that were SARS-CoV-2-associated. Using the MIRA data, each spike-specific TCR was mapped to the spike region that the TCR reacts to and placed in a CD4 or CD8 class. Log10-transformed breadth and depth values were compared by one-way ANOVA with Sidak's multiple comparisons tests. TCRdb stores this immuneACCESS table with in-frame sequences only. Part of the clones is absent; in the studies checked, under half of the shortfall reflects unresolved V genes, and no reason is known for the rest. V and J calls and clone size follow that table, whereas D and trimming were derived from the DNA. The sample table lists more than 65,000 clones, approximately 82% of them with a count of one. The ten largest clones add up to under 25% of the sample.

These data belong to a study of T cell responses to AZD1222 COVID-19 vaccine (dated by TCRdb to 2020 to 2022). Notes on the research overall: Because spike-specific TCR depth and breadth did not differ between the two schedules, AZD1222 recipients who got a second dose at roughly 4 weeks were pooled with those who got a second dose at roughly 12 weeks. A total of about 230 trial participants underwent TCR sequencing, of whom around 200 received two doses of AZD1222 and about 25 received two doses of the MenACWY control vaccine. Trial participants were enrolled by age into 18-55, 56-69 and 70-plus year subgroups, with 148, 28 and 57 TCR-sequenced participants respectively.

Results the study describes overall, beyond this receptor: Conclusions about previously exposed vaccinees were limited because only a handful of AZD1222 recipients were SARS-CoV-2 seropositive at baseline. A significant rise in spike-specific TCR breadth and depth was observed after two AZD1222 doses relative to day 0 and relative to MenACWY recipients. Participants were mostly white British, with more females than males. The authors suggested clonal diversity may have been underestimated. Reportedly, almost half of the unique spike-specific TCRs recognized epitopes lying outside the regions that are mutated in the B.1.351 and B.1.1.7 variants. The 56-69-year group was small, and its depth increase did not reach significance, likely because of low power. CD4 TCRs associated with the vaccine covered the entire spike protein, and the dominant responses were in regions 160-218 and 743-854. No day 14 peak-response samples were available, so repertoires were characterized only after the peak T cell response.

Explained via the paper, the time point label denotes: baseline before first vaccination. Samples from vaccinated people were obtained from the UK trials COV001 and COV002, which included a single-blind randomized controlled phase 2/3 trial of AZD1222 (ChAdOx1 nCoV-19) in healthy adults. For TCRbeta chain sequencing, PBMC samples were collected from trial participants at day 0 and at day 28 after the second dose. The receptor's source is an adult in good health. The rearranged chain carries TRBV9 and TRBJ2-2; 9 bases in the middle match TRBD2. The material was peripheral blood, obtained on day 0 of AZD1222 vaccination. CDR3 sequence: CASSSSGANTGELFF. The nucleotide sequence reads as follows: TGTGCCAGCAGCTCTAGCGGGGCGAACACCGGGGAGCTGTTTTTT.